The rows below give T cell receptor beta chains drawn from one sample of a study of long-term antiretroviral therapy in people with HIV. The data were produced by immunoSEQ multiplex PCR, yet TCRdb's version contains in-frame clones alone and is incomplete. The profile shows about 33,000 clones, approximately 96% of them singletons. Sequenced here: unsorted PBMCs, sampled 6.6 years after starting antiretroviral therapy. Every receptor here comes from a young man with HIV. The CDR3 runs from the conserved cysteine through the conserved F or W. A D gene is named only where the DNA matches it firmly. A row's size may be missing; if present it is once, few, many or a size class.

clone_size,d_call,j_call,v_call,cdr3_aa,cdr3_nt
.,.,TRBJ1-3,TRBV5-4,CASSLGRAYSGNTIYF,TGTGCCAGCAGCTTGGGCAGGGCTTACTCTGGAAACACCATATATTTT
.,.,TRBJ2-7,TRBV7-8,CASRSPGVTYEQYF,TGTGCCAGCAGATCGCCCGGAGTAACCTACGAGCAGTACTTC
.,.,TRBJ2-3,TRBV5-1,CASSIPLQGLARSILITDTQYF,TGCGCCAGCAGCATTCCCTTACAGGGACTGGCCCGATCTATTTTGATCACAGATACGCAGTATTTT
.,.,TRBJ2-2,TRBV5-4,CASSLGRAMDTGELFF,TGTGCCAGCAGCTTGGGTCGGGCCATGGACACCGGGGAGCTGTTTTTT
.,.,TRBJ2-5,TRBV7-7,CASSLGLSLQETQYF,TGTGCTAGCAGCCTAGGACTTAGTCTCCAAGAGACCCAGTACTTC
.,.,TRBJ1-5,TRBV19,CASSMGRSNQPQHF,TGTGCCAGTAGTATGGGCAGAAGCAATCAGCCCCAGCATTTT
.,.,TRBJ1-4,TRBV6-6,CASGKIGGFNEKLFF,TGTGCCAGCGGGAAAATAGGGGGTTTTAATGAAAAACTGTTTTTT
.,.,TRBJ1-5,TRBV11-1,CASSLSPDLLQPQHF,TGTGCCAGCAGCTTATCTCCCGACCTGCTACAGCCCCAGCATTTT
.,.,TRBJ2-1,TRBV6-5,CASSYSAQGGEQFF,TGTGCCAGCAGTTACTCAGCCCAGGGAGGTGAGCAGTTCTTC
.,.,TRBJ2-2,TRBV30,CAWTLVTGELFF,TGTGCCTGGACTTTAGTGACAGGGGAGCTGTTTTTT
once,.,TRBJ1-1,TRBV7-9,CASSLGVQVERNTEAFF,TGTGCCAGCAGCTTAGGGGTTCAGGTGGAGAGGAACACTGAAGCTTTCTTT
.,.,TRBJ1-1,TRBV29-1,CSVGGHLNTEAFF,TGCAGCGTAGGGGGACACCTGAACACTGAAGCTTTCTTT
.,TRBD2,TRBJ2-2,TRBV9,CASSLDPGGGELFF,TGTGCCAGCAGCCTCGACCCGGGGGGCGGGGAGCTGTTTTTT
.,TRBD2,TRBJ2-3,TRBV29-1,CSVLEGGRWDTQYF,TGCAGCGTCCTTGAGGGAGGGAGGTGGGATACGCAGTATTTT
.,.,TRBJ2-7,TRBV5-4,CASSPDPPGEQYF,TGTGCCAGCAGCCCCGACCCTCCAGGCGAGCAGTACTTC
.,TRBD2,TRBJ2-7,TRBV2,CASLSGSRYEQYF,TGTGCCAGCCTTAGCGGGAGCCGGTACGAGCAGTACTTC
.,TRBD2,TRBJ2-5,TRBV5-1,CASSGGTSGEETQYF,TGCGCCAGCAGCGGAGGAACTAGCGGAGAAGAGACCCAGTACTTC
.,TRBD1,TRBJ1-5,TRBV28,CASSPGGASQPQHF,TGTGCCAGCAGTCCAGGGGGCGCGTCCCAGCCCCAGCATTTT
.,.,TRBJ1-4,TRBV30,CAWTRGGKLFF,TGTGCCTGGACTAGGGGAGGGAAACTGTTTTTT
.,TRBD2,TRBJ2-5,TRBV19,CASSIETSGGLGQETQYF,TGTGCCAGTAGTATAGAGACTAGCGGGGGGTTGGGGCAAGAGACCCAGTACTTC
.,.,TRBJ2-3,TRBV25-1,CASSEGADTQYF,TGTGCCAGCAGTGAAGGTGCAGATACGCAGTATTTT
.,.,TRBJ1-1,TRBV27,CASSQRQDHTEAFF,TGTGCCAGCAGTCAGAGACAGGACCACACTGAAGCTTTCTTT
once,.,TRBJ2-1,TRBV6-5,CASSYQPGSVNEQFF,TGTGCCAGCAGTTATCAGCCGGGATCCGTGAATGAGCAGTTCTTC
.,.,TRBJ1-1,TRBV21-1,CASTPGRLGTEAFF,TGTGCCAGCACCCCTGGGCGGCTAGGGACTGAAGCTTTCTTT
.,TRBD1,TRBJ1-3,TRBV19,CANPQGQNSGNTIYF,TGTGCCAATCCACAGGGGCAAAACTCTGGAAACACCATATATTTT
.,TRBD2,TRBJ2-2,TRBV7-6,CASSKRLAGEEVLGELFF,TGTGCCAGCAGCAAAAGGCTAGCGGGAGAGGAAGTTCTCGGGGAGCTGTTTTTT
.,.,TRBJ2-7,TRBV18,CASSPGTFFYEQYF,TGTGCCAGCTCACCGGGGACGTTCTTTTACGAGCAGTACTTC
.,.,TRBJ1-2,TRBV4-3,CASSQVNHDSLIYGYTF,TGCGCCAGCAGCCAAGTGAACCACGACAGTTTGATCTATGGCTACACCTTC
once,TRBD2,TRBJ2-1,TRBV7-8,CASSLMASGYNEQFF,TGTGCCAGCAGCTTAATGGCTAGCGGCTACAATGAGCAGTTCTTC